The 20 T cell receptor beta chains presented below share a single source sample, sequenced in a study of blood T cell repertoires in COVID-19. Sequencing used immunoSEQ multiplex PCR; TCRdb keeps in-frame clones, though not all of them. The sample contains around 65,000 clones, around four fifths of which appear only once. The material sequenced was peripheral blood. Receptor source: a man aged 65 to 85 with acute or convalescent COVID-19.

V gene TRBV5-1 combines with J gene TRBJ1-5; D gene unclear. CDR1 is SGHRS and CDR2 is YFSETQ in the germline V gene. This CDR3 contains 13 residues. The V gene lost 4 bases and the J gene lost 0 bases, with 5 bases spanning the gap. In DNA, the CDR3 is TGCGCCAGCAGCCGGGATAGCAATCAGCCCCAGCATTTT. Its protein is CASSRDSNQPQHF.

This clone was observed once. The chain couples TRBV2 to TRBJ2-2; 9 bases are a match to TRBD1. The CDR3 extends over 19 amino acids. The V gene's germline CDR1 is SNHLY and CDR2 FYNNEI. The V and J ends lost 3 bases and 1 base, in that order; junction bases with no gene match: 12. The chain's CDR3 is CASSEAWTGVLWNTGELFF. The CDR3 region has the DNA TGTGCCAGCAGTGAGGCTTGGACAGGGGTTCTTTGGAACACCGGGGAGCTGTTTTTT.

The V gene is TRBV2, the J gene TRBJ2-2; 9 bases fit TRBD2. Germline CDR1 is SNHLY and CDR2 is FYNNEI. The CDR3 is made up of 14 amino acids. The V segment lost 7 bases and the J segment 6 bases; nucleotides outside the gene matches: 6. CDR3 sequence reads: CASMRGGAAGELFF. In nucleotides, the CDR3 is TGTGCCAGCATGCGCGGGGGGGCCGCCGGGGAGCTGTTTTTT.

This clone was counted a single time. The J gene is TRBJ2-1, the V gene TRBV6-5; 7 positions agree with TRBD2. This CDR3 has 15 amino acids. Per germline, CDR1 MNHEY and CDR2 SVGAGI. V shed 6 bases, J shed 2 bases, and the junction held 7 bases outside the gene matches. CDR3: CASRERGATYNEQFF. The CDR3 DNA reads TGTGCCAGCAGGGAGCGGGGAGCGACCTACAATGAGCAGTTCTTC.

The chain has TRBV28 and TRBJ2-7, with TRBD1 identical over 7 bases. Germline V lookup: CDR1 MDHEN, CDR2 SYDVKM. This CDR3 is 15 amino acids long. The trim removed 6 bases at V and 0 bases at J, leaving 8 bases unmatched. Here the CDR3 DNA reads TGTGCCAGCAGACCAACGACAGGGAACTCCTACGAGCAGTACTTC. Protein sequence: CASRPTTGNSYEQYF.

DNA of the CDR3: TGCAGCGTTGGACGGCGGGGGGGCGACAATGAGCAGTTCTTC. This sequence encodes CSVGRRGGDNEQFF. V gene TRBV29-1 combines with J gene TRBJ2-1, with TRBD2 matching 9 bases. The CDR3 runs to 14 residues. From germline, CDR1 is SQVTM and CDR2 ANQGSEA. With V trimmed by 4 bases and J by 5 bases, 6 bases remained unmatched.

This chain uses TRBV5-1 with TRBJ2-3; D perhaps matches TRBD2 (6 bases). With 0 bases removed from V and 4 bases from J, the gap between germline ends came to 18 bases. This CDR3 region has 17 residues. CDR1 is SGHRS, CDR2 YFSETQ, per germline. CDR3 sequence reads: CASSLVPGLTGSDTQYF. The CDR3 nucleotides read TGCGCCAGCAGCTTGGTTCCGGGACTTACCGGTTCAGATACGCAGTATTTT.

The V gene is TRBV9, the J gene TRBJ1-2; no definite D call. Trimming shortened V by 3 bases and J by 1 base, and 10 bases separated the two germline ends. There are 14 residues in the CDR3. Germline CDR1 is SGDLS and CDR2 is YYNGEE. The CDR3 is CASSGLASNYGYTF. CDR3 DNA sequence: TGTGCCAGCAGCGGATTAGCAAGTAACTATGGCTACACCTTC.

This chain links TRBV5-1 with TRBJ2-3; D gene ambiguous. V shed 0 bases and J shed 0 bases, with 8 bases lying between them. Germline lookup yields CDR1 SGHRS and CDR2 YFSETQ. This CDR3 comprises 15 residues. The CDR3 DNA follows: TGCGCCAGCAGCTTGGACGCGGTTAGCACAGATACGCAGTATTTT. Translated: CASSLDAVSTDTQYF.

The V call is TRBV7-9, the J call TRBJ2-2, with 12 positions matching TRBD1. J lost 6 bases, V lost 0 bases, and 5 bases had no gene match. CDR1 and CDR2 (germline): SEHNR, FQNEAQ (reference sequence). The CDR3 covers 17 residues. Here the CDR3 DNA reads TGTGCCAGCAGCTTAGCGCGGGGACAGGGGGCCGCCGGGGAGCTGTTTTTT. Translated: CASSLARGQGAAGELFF.

The V call is TRBV7-6, the J call TRBJ2-5; no reliable D call. The CDR3 consists of 15 residues. Germline V gene lookup returns CDR1 SGHVS and CDR2 FNYEAQ. Between the trimmed V and J ends, which lost 1 base and 4 bases, there was a span of 13 bases. The CDR3 here is CASSLEPASGETQYF. The CDR3 nucleotides read TGTGCCAGCAGCTTAGAACCTGCTAGTGGAGAGACCCAGTACTTC.

The chain has TRBV12-2 and TRBJ2-3; whether TRBD2, the table's D call, matches the DNA was not checked. TRBV12-2 is a pseudogene segment. The CDR3 covers 16 residues. CDR3 loop: CASRLEGTKSTDTQYF. Here the CDR3 DNA reads TGTGCAAGTCGGCTTGAGGGGACTAAGTCCACAGATACGCAGTATTTT.

The chain employs TRBV5-1 and TRBJ2-2; 8 positions match TRBD2. The germline V gene encodes CDR1 SGHRS and CDR2 YFSETQ. V lost 4 bases, J lost 4 bases, and 9 bases stayed unmatched. This CDR3 has 16 amino acids. CDR3 sequence: CASSPGVAGITGELFF. The CDR3 DNA sequence: TGCGCCAGCAGCCCCGGGGTAGCGGGGATCACCGGGGAGCTGTTTTTT.

The sample holds one count of this clone. The rearrangement joins TRBV14 to TRBJ1-1, with a weak D call TRBD1 (6 bases). With 1 base removed from V and 12 bases from J, the gap between germline ends came to 12 bases. The CDR3 loop spans 12 amino acids. CDR1 SGHDN and CDR2 FVKESK come from the germline V gene. The CDR3, as DNA: TGTGCCAGCAGCCAAGTTACAGGGATATCTTTCTTT. It encodes CASSQVTGISFF.

The chain recombines TRBV19 with TRBJ2-1; D is perhaps TRBD2 (6 bases). CDR3 length: 13 residues. Per the germline V gene, CDR1 is LNHDA and CDR2 is SQIVND (reference sequence). The ends were cut back, 0 bases at V and 6 bases at J, with 6 bases in the middle. DNA for the CDR3: TGTGCCAGTAGTATAGAGGGGGGCAATGAGCAGTTCTTC. It yields the protein CASSIEGGNEQFF.

This clone showed up just a few times. The chain has TRBV18 and TRBJ1-3, with D perhaps TRBD1 (6 bases). V was pared by 6 bases and J by 0 bases, with 15 bases between. This CDR3 comprises 16 residues. Germline loops: CDR1 KGHSH, CDR2 LQKENI. The CDR3 DNA sequence: TGTGCCAGCTCGCAGATGGGACAACTCTCTGGAAACACCATATATTTT. Translated, it gives CASSQMGQLSGNTIYF.

The chain carries TRBV5-1 and TRBJ2-7, with 10 bases identical to TRBD2. Trimming removed 7 bases from V and 1 base from J; junction bases left unmatched: 17. The CDR3 extends over 18 amino acids. From germline, CDR1 is SGHRS and CDR2 YFSETQ. Here the CDR3 DNA reads TGCGCCAGCTATGACCGGCCTAGCGGGGGCCCCGGGTCCTACGAGCAGTACTTC. Its translation is CASYDRPSGGPGSYEQYF.

The V call is TRBV2, the J call TRBJ1-6; D is possibly TRBD1 (5 bases). Germline CDR1 is SNHLY and CDR2 is FYNNEI. V was pared by 8 bases and J by 5 bases, with 10 bases between. This CDR3 region has 13 residues. The CDR3 DNA reads as TGTGCCAGCGGGCGGGGGGATAATTCACCCCTCCACTTT. This codes for CASGRGDNSPLHF.

The chain has TRBV5-1 and TRBJ2-1; 9 bases are shared with TRBD2. This CDR3 has 16 residues. CDR1 SGHRS and CDR2 YFSETQ come from the germline V gene. The ends lost 0 bases at V and 7 bases at J; junction bases unmatched: 8. The CDR3 loop is CASSLGSSGGLNEQFF. Here the CDR3 DNA reads TGCGCCAGCAGCTTGGGAAGTAGCGGGGGTTTAAATGAGCAGTTCTTC.

This clone was picked up a small number of times. This chain connects TRBV10-3 to TRBJ2-1; weak D call: TRBD2 (7 bases). There are 18 residues in the CDR3. The V gene's germline CDR1 is ENHRY and CDR2 SYGVKD. V lost 3 bases to trimming and J lost 4 bases, with 22 bases between them. The CDR3 bases are TGTGCCATCAGTGACTTCGGGGTAGGAGGGGGAGGGTACAATGAGCAGTTCTTC. Translated: CAISDFGVGGGGYNEQFF.